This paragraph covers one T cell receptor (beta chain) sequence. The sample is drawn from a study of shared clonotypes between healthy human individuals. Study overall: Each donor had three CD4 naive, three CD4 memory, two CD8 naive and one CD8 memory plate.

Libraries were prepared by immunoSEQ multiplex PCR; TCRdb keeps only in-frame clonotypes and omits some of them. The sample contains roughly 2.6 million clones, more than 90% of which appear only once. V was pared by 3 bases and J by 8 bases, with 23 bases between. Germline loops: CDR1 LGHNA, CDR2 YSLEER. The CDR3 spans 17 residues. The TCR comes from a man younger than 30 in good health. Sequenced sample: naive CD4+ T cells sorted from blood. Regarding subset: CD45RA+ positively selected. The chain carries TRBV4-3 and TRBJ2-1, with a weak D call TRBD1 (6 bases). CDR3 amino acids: CASSHRTGTTLQDEQFF. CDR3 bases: TGCGCCAGCAGCCACCGCACCGGGACAACCCTCCAGGATGAGCAGTTCTTC.